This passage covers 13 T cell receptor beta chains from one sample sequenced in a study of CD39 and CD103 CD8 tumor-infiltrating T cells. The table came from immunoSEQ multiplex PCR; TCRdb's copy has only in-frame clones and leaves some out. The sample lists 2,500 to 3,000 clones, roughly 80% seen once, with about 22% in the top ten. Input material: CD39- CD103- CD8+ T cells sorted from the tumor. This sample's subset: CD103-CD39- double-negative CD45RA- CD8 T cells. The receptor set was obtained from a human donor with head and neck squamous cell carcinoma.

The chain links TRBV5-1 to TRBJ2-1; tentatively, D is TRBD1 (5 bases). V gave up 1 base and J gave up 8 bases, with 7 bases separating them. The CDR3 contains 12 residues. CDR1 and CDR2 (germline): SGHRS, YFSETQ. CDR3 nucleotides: TGCGCCAGCAGCTTGAGGGGTGATGAGCAGTTCTTC. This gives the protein CASSLRGDEQFF. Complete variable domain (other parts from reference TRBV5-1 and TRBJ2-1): KAGVTQTPRYLIKTRGQQVTLSCSPISGHRSVSWYQQTPGQGLQFLFEYFSETQRNKGNFPGRFSGRQFSNSRSEMNVSTLELGDSALYLCASSLRGDEQFFGPGTRLTVL.

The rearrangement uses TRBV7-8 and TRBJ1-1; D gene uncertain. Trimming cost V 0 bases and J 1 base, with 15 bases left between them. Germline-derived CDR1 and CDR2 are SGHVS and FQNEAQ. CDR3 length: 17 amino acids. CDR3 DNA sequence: TGTGCCAGCAGCTTAGCGCTCAGGCATCAATCGAACACTGAAGCTTTCTTT. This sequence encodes CASSLALRHQSNTEAFF. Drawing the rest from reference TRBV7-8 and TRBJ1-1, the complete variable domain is GAGVSQSPRYKVAKRGQDVALRCDPISGHVSLFWYQQALGQGPEFLTYFQNEAQLDKSGLPSDRFFAERPEGSVSTLKIQRTQQEDSAVYLCASSLALRHQSNTEAFFGQGTRLTVV.

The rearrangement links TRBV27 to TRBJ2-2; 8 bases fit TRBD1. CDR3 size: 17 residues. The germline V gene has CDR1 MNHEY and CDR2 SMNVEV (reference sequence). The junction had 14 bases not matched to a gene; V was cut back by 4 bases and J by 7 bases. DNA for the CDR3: TGTGCCAGCAGTTCCCTCCCGGCAGGGGGCCTCAGCGGGGAGCTGTTTTTT. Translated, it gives CASSSLPAGGLSGELFF.

The CDR3 DNA follows: TGTGCCAGCAGCTGGGCTAGCGGGGGCGGGGAGACCCAGTACTTC. Translated, it gives CASSWASGGGETQYF. The V call is TRBV5-6, the J call TRBJ2-5; 10 bases are a match to TRBD2. The germline CDR1 and CDR2 sequences are SGHDT and YYEEEE. V was clipped by 3 bases and J by 5 bases; unmatched bases: 7. This CDR3 has 15 amino acids.

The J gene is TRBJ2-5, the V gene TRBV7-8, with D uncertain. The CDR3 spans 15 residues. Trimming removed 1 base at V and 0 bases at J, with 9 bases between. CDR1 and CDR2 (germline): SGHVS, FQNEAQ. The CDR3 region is CASSLVAGDQETQYF. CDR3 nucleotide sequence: TGTGCCAGCAGCTTAGTGGCAGGTGACCAAGAGACCCAGTACTTC.

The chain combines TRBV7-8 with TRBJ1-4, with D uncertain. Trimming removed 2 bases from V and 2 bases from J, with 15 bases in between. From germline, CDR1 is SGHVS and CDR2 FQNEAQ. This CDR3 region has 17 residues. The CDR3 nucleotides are TGTGCCAGCAGCTTAAGGGAGGAGACGGCGACTAATGAAAAACTGTTTTTT. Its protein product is CASSLREETATNEKLFF.

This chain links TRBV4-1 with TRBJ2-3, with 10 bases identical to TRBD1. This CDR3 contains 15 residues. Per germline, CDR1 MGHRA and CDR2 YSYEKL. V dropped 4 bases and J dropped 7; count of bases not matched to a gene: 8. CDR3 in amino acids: CASSPGTGEGYTQYF. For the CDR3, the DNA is TGCGCCAGCAGCCCCGGGACAGGGGAGGGTTATACGCAGTATTTT.

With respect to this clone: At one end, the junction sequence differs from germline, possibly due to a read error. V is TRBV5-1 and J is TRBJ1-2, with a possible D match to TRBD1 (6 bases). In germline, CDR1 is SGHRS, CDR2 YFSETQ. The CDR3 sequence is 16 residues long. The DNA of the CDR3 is TGCGCCAGCAGCCCGGTGGCAGGGACAACTAACTATGGCCACACCTTC. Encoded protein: CASSPVAGTTNYGHTF.

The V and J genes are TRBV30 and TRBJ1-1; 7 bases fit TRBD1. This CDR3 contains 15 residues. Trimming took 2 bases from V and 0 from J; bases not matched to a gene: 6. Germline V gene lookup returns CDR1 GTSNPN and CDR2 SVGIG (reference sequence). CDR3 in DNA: TGTGCCTGGAGTACAGGGGTTGGGATGAACACTGAAGCTTTCTTT. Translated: CAWSTGVGMNTEAFF. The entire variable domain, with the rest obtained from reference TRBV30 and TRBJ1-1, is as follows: SQTIHQWPATLVQPVGSPLSLECTVEGTSNPNLYWYRQAAGRGLQLLFYSVGIGQISSEVPQNLSASRPQDRQFILSSKKLLLSDSGFYLCAWSTGVGMNTEAFFGQGTRLTVV.

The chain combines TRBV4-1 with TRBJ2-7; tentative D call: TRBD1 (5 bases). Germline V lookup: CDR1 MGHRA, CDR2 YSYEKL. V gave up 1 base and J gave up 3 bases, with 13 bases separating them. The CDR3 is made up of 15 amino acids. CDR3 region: CASSQVSGLNYEQYF. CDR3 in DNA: TGCGCCAGCAGCCAAGTTTCAGGGTTAAACTACGAGCAGTACTTC.

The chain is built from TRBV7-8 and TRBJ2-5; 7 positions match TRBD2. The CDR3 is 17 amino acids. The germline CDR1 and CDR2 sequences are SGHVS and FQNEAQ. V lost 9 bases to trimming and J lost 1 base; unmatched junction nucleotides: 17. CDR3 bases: TGTGCCAGTCAGGGTGGAGGGGCGGGGGAGCTCCAAGAGACCCAGTACTTC. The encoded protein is CASQGGGAGELQETQYF.

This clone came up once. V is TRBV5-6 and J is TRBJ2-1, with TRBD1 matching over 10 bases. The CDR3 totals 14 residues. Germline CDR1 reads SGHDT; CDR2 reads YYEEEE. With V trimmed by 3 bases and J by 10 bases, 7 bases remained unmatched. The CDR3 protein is CASSWTGTGDEQFF. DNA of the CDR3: TGTGCCAGCAGCTGGACCGGGACAGGGGACGAGCAGTTCTTC.

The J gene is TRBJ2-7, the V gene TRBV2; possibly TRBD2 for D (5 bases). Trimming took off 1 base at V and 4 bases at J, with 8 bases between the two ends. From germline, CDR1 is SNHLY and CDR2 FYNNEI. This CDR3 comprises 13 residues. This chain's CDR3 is CASSEVGGYEQYF. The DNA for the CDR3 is TGTGCCAGCAGTGAAGTAGGCGGGTACGAGCAGTACTTC.